One and the same sample provided the 17 T cell receptor beta chains below, sequenced in a study of graft-versus-host responses after intestinal transplantation (dated by TCRdb to 2020 to 2022). Reading the label with the study, this specimen's time point is: cells obtained before transplantation from donor or recipient. The receptor library was made with the immunoSEQ multiplex PCR assay. The source is immuneACCESS, and TCRdb retained only in-frame sequences with V and J called. Part of the clones is not carried over; for the studies checked, unresolved V genes explain less than half of this, and the remainder is unexplained. The table for this sample lists approximately 97,000 clones; 85% to 95% of them were counted only once. The ten largest clones take up about 0.07% of the sample. Their antigens are not known. Material: unstimulated CD8+ T cells sorted from spleen or lymph node cells, obtained before transplant. Receptors originate from a human donor who was the organ donor for an intestinal transplant.

The V and J genes are TRBV10-3 and TRBJ2-2; 8 nucleotides agree with TRBD2. In germline, CDR1 is ENHRY, CDR2 SYGVKD. V lost 3 bases, J lost 5 bases, and 5 bases stayed unmatched. The CDR3 is 15 amino acids. CDR3 DNA sequence: TGTGCCATCAGTGACGGCGGGGGGAGAACCGGGGAGCTGTTTTTT. It codes for CAISDGGGRTGELFF.

This chain joins TRBV14 and TRBJ2-5; the D gene is possibly TRBD2 (6 bases). The assigned J gene may be wrong: the sequence end matches TRBJ2-7 better. The length of the CDR3 is 15 residues. Germline CDR1 SGHDN, CDR2 FVKESK. CDR3 nucleotide sequence: TGTGCCAGCAGCATGACTGCGGGAAAGAGCTACGAGCAGTACTTC. Amino acid sequence: CASSMTAGKSYEQYF.

The genes are TRBV29-1 and TRBJ2-7; no firm D call. Per germline, CDR1 SQVTM and CDR2 ANQGSEA. The CDR3 totals 12 residues. V lost 8 bases and J 0 bases, leaving 11 bases between the germline ends. The CDR3 coding sequence is TGCAGCCCCCAGCGCAGCTCCTACGAGCAGTACTTC. Amino acid sequence: CSPQRSSYEQYF.

The chain carries TRBV14 and TRBJ1-1, with D hard to call. The CDR3 length is 16 residues. V lost 3 bases and J 1 base, leaving 15 bases between the germline ends. The V gene's germline CDR1 is SGHDN and CDR2 FVKESK. The CDR3 is CASSHSLQRPNTEAFF. The CDR3 DNA sequence: TGTGCCAGCAGCCACAGCCTACAGAGACCGAACACTGAAGCTTTCTTT.

The V call is TRBV6-4, the J call TRBJ2-1; TRBD2 is a possible D gene (6 bases). V was trimmed by 2 bases and J by 5 bases, leaving 34 bases between them. Germline V lookup: CDR1 MRHNA, CDR2 SNTAGT. The CDR3 runs 22 residues. CDR3 coding DNA: TGTGCCAGCAGTGACGTAGATGGTGTAGTCACTGGCCGGCGGGGTGGTCACAATGAGCAGTTCTTC. Its protein product is CASSDVDGVVTGRRGGHNEQFF.

V and J are TRBV27 and TRBJ1-5; TRBD1 matches 9 bases. Germline CDR1 and CDR2: MNHEY and SMNVEV (reference sequence). This CDR3 has 17 amino acids. J lost 2 bases, V lost 8 bases, and 13 bases had no gene match. The CDR3 nucleotides read TGTGCCAGCGGTCTGGGACAGGGCCCTTTTGGCAATCAGCCCCAGCATTTT. It encodes CASGLGQGPFGNQPQHF.

The chain carries TRBV30 and TRBJ2-1, with D unclear. The germline V and J ends were trimmed by 0 bases and 8 bases, with 14 bases remaining between them. CDR1 and CDR2 from the germline V gene are GTSNPN and SVGIG (reference sequence). This CDR3 has 14 residues. The CDR3 DNA sequence: TGTGCCTGGAGTGTAACTAAACTCTTTGATGAGCAGTTCTTC. It specifies CAWSVTKLFDEQFF.

The gene calls are TRBV5-6 and TRBJ1-1; 7 nucleotides match TRBD1. The V gene's germline CDR1 is SGHDT and CDR2 YYEEEE. V dropped 3 bases and J dropped 6; count of bases not matched to a gene: 2. CDR3 length equals 12 residues. CDR3 sequence: CASSWQGAEAFF. CDR3 in DNA: TGTGCCAGCAGCTGGCAGGGGGCTGAAGCTTTCTTT.

This chain uses TRBV4-2 with TRBJ2-1; 11 bases fit TRBD1. The germline V gene has CDR1 LGHNA and CDR2 YNFKEQ. This CDR3 region has 17 residues. Trimming cost V 0 bases and J 5 bases; bases outside gene matches: 6. The CDR3 region has the DNA TGTGCCAGCAGCCAAGAGTGGACAGGGGGCTCGGACAATGAGCAGTTCTTC. This codes for CASSQEWTGGSDNEQFF.

The chain uses TRBV13 and TRBJ2-3, with TRBD2 as a possible D gene (6 bases). Germline CDR1 PRHDT, CDR2 FYEKMQ (reference sequence). The CDR3 covers 16 residues. Trimming pared 4 bases from V and 6 bases from J, leaving 20 bases between. CDR3 region: CASSSGTPPGRDTQYF. Here the CDR3 DNA reads TGTGCCAGCAGCTCCGGGACTCCCCCGGGGAGGGATACGCAGTATTTT.

The DNA for the CDR3 is TGTGCCAGCAGTCCTCGACAGGGTTTCGCCTACGAGCAGTACTTC. Translated: CASSPRQGFAYEQYF. The chain employs TRBV28 and TRBJ2-7; 7 bases line up with TRBD1. Germline loops: CDR1 MDHEN, CDR2 SYDVKM. The CDR3 consists of 15 residues. Trimming took 5 bases from V and 2 from J; bases not matched to a gene: 9. Full variable domain (remainder filled in from reference TRBV28 and TRBJ2-7): DVKVTQSSRYLVKRTGEKVFLECVQDMDHENMFWYRQDPGLGLRLIYFSYDVKMKEKGDIPEGYSVSREKKERFSLILESASTNQTSMYLCASSPRQGFAYEQYFGPGTRLTVT.

This rearrangement joins TRBV2 to TRBJ1-6; a possible D gene is TRBD1 (6 bases). V lost 2 bases and J lost 1, with 9 bases in between. Germline V gene lookup returns CDR1 SNHLY and CDR2 FYNNEI. The CDR3 totals 16 residues. CDR3 sequence: CASSEYRDSYNSPLHF. The CDR3 DNA sequence: TGTGCCAGCAGTGAATACAGGGATTCCTATAATTCACCCCTCCACTTT.

This sequence joins TRBV28 and TRBJ2-1; the match to TRBD2 covers 7 bases. CDR3 length: 12 amino acids. The germline V gene has CDR1 MDHEN and CDR2 SYDVKM. V dropped 6 bases and J dropped 6; count of bases not matched to a gene: 2. CDR3 region: CASSRTSNEQFF. CDR3 coding DNA: TGTGCCAGCAGCCGGACTAGCAATGAGCAGTTCTTC.

This clone was seen only once. V and J are TRBV11-2 and TRBJ1-2; D is undetermined. The CDR3 is 15 amino acids. Germline V gene lookup returns CDR1 SGHAT and CDR2 FQNNGV. With 1 base removed from V and 1 base from J, the gap between germline ends came to 10 bases. The CDR3 DNA reads as TGTGCCAGCAGCTTAGGCGGAGGTATTAACTATGGCTACACCTTC. It specifies CASSLGGGINYGYTF.

The chain links TRBV6-5 to TRBJ2-2, with TRBD2 matching over 7 bases. Trimming removed 8 bases from V and 6 bases from J; junction bases left unmatched: 9. Germline V gene lookup returns CDR1 MNHEY and CDR2 SVGAGI. The CDR3 sequence is 14 residues long. The DNA of the CDR3 is TGTGCCAGCTCACTGTTACGGGGGGCCGGGGAGCTGTTTTTT. It yields the protein CASSLLRGAGELFF.

The chain is built from TRBV18 and TRBJ2-2; D call uncertain. Germline CDR1 is KGHSH and CDR2 is LQKENI. With 3 bases removed from V and 7 bases from J, the gap between germline ends came to 9 bases. The CDR3 is 13 residues long. The CDR3 coding sequence is TGTGCCAGCTCACCTCTTGCGAGCGGGGAGCTGTTTTTT. Its translation is CASSPLASGELFF. Full variable domain (rest looked up from reference TRBV18 and TRBJ2-2): NAGVMQNPRHLVRRRGQEARLRCSPMKGHSHVYWYRQLPEEGLKFMVYLQKENIIDESGMPKERFSAEFPKEGPSILRIQQVVRGDSAAYFCASSPLASGELFFGEGSRLTVL.

The chain recombines TRBV13 with TRBJ2-3; 11 nucleotides align to TRBD2. Trimming at V came to 5 bases and at J to 0 bases, leaving 13 bases not matched to a gene. The CDR3 length is 19 residues. Per the germline V gene, CDR1 is PRHDT and CDR2 is FYEKMQ (reference sequence). The CDR3 DNA sequence: TGTGCCAGCAGCCTATCATTAGCGGGAGGGCCTGCTAGCACAGATACGCAGTATTTT. Amino acid sequence: CASSLSLAGGPASTDTQYF. Based on the CDR3 plus reference TRBV13 and TRBJ2-3, the full variable domain is AAGVIQSPRHLIKEKRETATLKCYPIPRHDTVYWYQQGPGQDPQFLISFYEKMQSDKGSIPDRFSAQQFSDYHSELNMSSLELGDSALYFCASSLSLAGGPASTDTQYFGPGTRLTVL.